A selection of T cell receptor beta chains follows, all from one sample in a study of blood T cells in healthy people across ages. MiXCR was run by TCRdb on the 5' RACE reads, yielding one entry per CDR3 protein. The profile covers some 730,000 distinct CDR3 sequences, with approximately 21% appearing a single time and less than 25% taken by the ten largest. Sequences were obtained from blood. These receptors came from an older man in good health. Each CDR3 is given with its conserved first and last residue. The order of the fields is CDR3 protein, CDR3 DNA, D gene, J gene, V gene, clone size. A D gene is named only where the DNA matches it firmly. Clone size is stated in some rows and not others, as once, few, many or a class when expanded.

cdr3_aa: CSAPETASGNTIYF; cdr3_nt: TGCAGTGCTCCCGAGACGGCGTCTGGAAACACCATATATTTT; d_call: .; j_call: TRBJ1-3; v_call: TRBV20-1; clone_size: few
cdr3_aa: CASSDSQGTYYEQYF; cdr3_nt: TGTGCCAGCAGTGACTCCCAGGGAACTTACTACGAGCAGTACTTC; d_call: .; j_call: TRBJ2-7; v_call: TRBV6-4; clone_size: .
cdr3_aa: CASSPTAKNIQYF; cdr3_nt: TGTGCCAGCAGTCCCACAGCCAAAAACATTCAGTACTTC; d_call: .; j_call: TRBJ2-4; v_call: TRBV6-6; clone_size: .
cdr3_aa: CASSPPPRERGEKLFF; cdr3_nt: TGTGCCAGCTCACCACCACCCCGGGAGAGAGGCGAAAAACTGTTTTTT; d_call: .; j_call: TRBJ1-4; v_call: TRBV18; clone_size: .
cdr3_aa: CASSHQSNPQETQYF; cdr3_nt: TGTGCCAGCAGCCATCAATCAAACCCCCAAGAGACCCAGTACTTC; d_call: .; j_call: TRBJ2-5; v_call: TRBV7-9; clone_size: .
cdr3_aa: CSVETPLNTGELFF; cdr3_nt: TGCAGCGTCGAGACACCTCTGAACACCGGGGAGCTGTTTTTT; d_call: .; j_call: TRBJ2-2; v_call: TRBV29-1; clone_size: .
cdr3_aa: CASSQDLRDEQYF; cdr3_nt: TGTGCCAGCAGCCAAGACCTCAGGGACGAGCAGTACTTC; d_call: .; j_call: TRBJ2-7; v_call: TRBV4-2; clone_size: .
cdr3_aa: CASSSGRTEKKNIQYF; cdr3_nt: TGTGCCAGCAGTTCCGGACGCACAGAGAAGAAAAACATTCAGTACTTC; d_call: .; j_call: TRBJ2-4; v_call: TRBV27; clone_size: few
cdr3_aa: CASSPGAGTAIAF; cdr3_nt: TGTGCCAGCAGTCCTGGGGCAGGGACCGCCATTGCCTTC; d_call: .; j_call: TRBJ1-2; v_call: TRBV28; clone_size: .
cdr3_aa: CATTSYVYTQYF; cdr3_nt: TGTGCCACCACCTCTTACGTATATACGCAGTATTTT; d_call: .; j_call: TRBJ2-3; v_call: TRBV6-2/TRBV6-3; clone_size: many
cdr3_aa: CASSEHGTPRTDTQYF; cdr3_nt: TGCGCCAGCAGTGAACACGGGACCCCCAGAACAGATACGCAGTATTTT; d_call: .; j_call: TRBJ2-3; v_call: TRBV10-1; clone_size: .
cdr3_aa: CASSVAAGIREKLFF; cdr3_nt: TGTGCCAGCAGCGTAGCGGCAGGGATTCGAGAAAAACTGTTTTTT; d_call: .; j_call: TRBJ1-4; v_call: TRBV9; clone_size: few
cdr3_aa: CASSPRLQDGYTF; cdr3_nt: TGTGCCAGCAGCCCCCGACTCCAGGATGGCTACACCTTC; d_call: .; j_call: TRBJ1-2; v_call: TRBV14; clone_size: few
cdr3_aa: CASSFPPAGGPRNEQFF; cdr3_nt: TGTGCCAGCAGTTTCCCTCCTGCGGGAGGGCCCCGCAATGAGCAGTTCTTC; d_call: TRBD2; j_call: TRBJ2-1; v_call: TRBV27; clone_size: few
cdr3_aa: CASSRSRGQGNSPLHF; cdr3_nt: TGTGCCAGCAGTCGTTCGAGGGGACAGGGAAATTCACCCCTCCACTTT; d_call: TRBD1; j_call: TRBJ1-6; v_call: TRBV12-3/TRBV12-4; clone_size: few
cdr3_aa: CASSQRTGLYRGNIQYF; cdr3_nt: TGTGCCAGCAGCCAAAGGACCGGCTTATACAGGGGCAACATTCAGTACTTC; d_call: TRBD1; j_call: TRBJ2-4; v_call: TRBV3-1; clone_size: few
cdr3_aa: CSARATQASSGYTF; cdr3_nt: TGCAGTGCTAGAGCAACGCAGGCTAGCTCTGGCTACACCTTC; d_call: .; j_call: TRBJ1-2; v_call: TRBV20-1; clone_size: .
cdr3_aa: CASSQDLVKRAEAFF; cdr3_nt: TGTGCCAGCAGCCAAGATTTGGTAAAGAGGGCTGAAGCTTTCTTT; d_call: .; j_call: TRBJ1-1; v_call: TRBV14; clone_size: few
cdr3_aa: CASKVASRTRTDTQYF; cdr3_nt: TGTGCCAGCAAAGTAGCGTCAAGAACCCGCACAGATACGCAGTATTTT; d_call: .; j_call: TRBJ2-3; v_call: TRBV6-5; clone_size: .
cdr3_aa: CAWSVSPIEQFF; cdr3_nt: TGTGCCTGGAGTGTGTCCCCGATCGAGCAGTTCTTC; d_call: .; j_call: TRBJ2-1; v_call: TRBV30; clone_size: few
cdr3_aa: CAISESTGGSMGNNEQFF; cdr3_nt: TGTGCCATCAGTGAGTCGACGGGGGGGAGCATGGGTAACAATGAGCAGTTCTTC; d_call: TRBD2; j_call: TRBJ2-1; v_call: TRBV10-3; clone_size: .
cdr3_aa: CASSSGGVRETQYF; cdr3_nt: TGCGCCAGCAGCTCTGGGGGGGTTCGAGAGACCCAGTACTTC; d_call: TRBD2; j_call: TRBJ2-5; v_call: TRBV5-1; clone_size: .
cdr3_aa: CASQDLGRGYTF; cdr3_nt: TGCGCCAGCCAGGACTTAGGACGTGGCTACACCTTC; d_call: .; j_call: TRBJ1-2; v_call: TRBV5-1; clone_size: few
cdr3_aa: CASSYSQGQTGELFF; cdr3_nt: TGTGCCAGCAGTTACTCTCAGGGCCAAACCGGGGAGCTGTTTTTT; d_call: .; j_call: TRBJ2-2; v_call: TRBV6-5; clone_size: .
cdr3_aa: CASSFRASPGNQPQHF; cdr3_nt: TGTGCCAGCAGTTTCCGGGCAAGTCCGGGGAATCAGCCCCAGCATTTT; d_call: .; j_call: TRBJ1-5; v_call: TRBV27; clone_size: .
cdr3_aa: CASSIGFENGYTF; cdr3_nt: TGTGCCAGTAGTATCGGTTTTGAGAATGGCTACACCTTC; d_call: .; j_call: TRBJ1-2; v_call: TRBV19; clone_size: few
cdr3_aa: CAWGVEAQYF; cdr3_nt: TGTGCCTGGGGGGTGGAGGCCCAGTACTTC; d_call: .; j_call: TRBJ2-5; v_call: TRBV30; clone_size: few
cdr3_aa: CASRQLAGGPTGELFF; cdr3_nt: TGTGCCAGCCGTCAACTAGCGGGGGGGCCCACCGGGGAGCTGTTTTTT; d_call: TRBD2; j_call: TRBJ2-2; v_call: TRBV6-1; clone_size: .
cdr3_aa: CSASVHGANVLTF; cdr3_nt: TGCAGTGCTTCGGTTCATGGGGCCAACGTCCTGACTTTC; d_call: .; j_call: TRBJ2-6; v_call: TRBV20-1; clone_size: .
cdr3_aa: CASSGETMNTEAFF; cdr3_nt: TGTGCCAGCAGTGGGGAGACAATGAACACTGAAGCTTTCTTT; d_call: .; j_call: TRBJ1-1; v_call: TRBV25-1; clone_size: few
cdr3_aa: CSASPDSNEQFF; cdr3_nt: TGCAGTGCTAGTCCGGACAGCAATGAGCAGTTCTTC; d_call: .; j_call: TRBJ2-1; v_call: TRBV20-1; clone_size: .
cdr3_aa: CATSRVQGAEAFF; cdr3_nt: TGTGCCACCAGCAGAGTCCAGGGGGCAGAAGCTTTCTTT; d_call: TRBD1; j_call: TRBJ1-1; v_call: TRBV15; clone_size: .